One and the same sample provided the 25 T cell receptor beta chains below, sequenced in a study of naive and memory T cell subsets. Alpha and beta constant region primers primed reverse transcription for blood and skin samples. TCRdb redid the calling of the UMI-ligation and nested PCR reads with MiXCR, one entry per CDR3 protein. The sample shows about 20,000 distinct CDR3 sequences, nearly 9.5% of them seen only once. Treatment of the sample: skin biopsy from PPD injection site in Mantoux-positive individual. Cells were not sorted; total RNA input targeted roughly 1 to 1,100 ng. Here the sequenced sample was skin, taken from a tuberculin skin test site. The source of these receptors is an adult in good health.

The chain recombines TRBV28 with TRBJ2-3; no clear D. The CDR3 has 14 residues. The ends were cut back, 6 bases at V and 4 bases at J, with 14 bases in the middle. CDR1 is MDHEN and CDR2 is SYDVKM in the germline V gene. CDR3 in DNA: TGTGCCAGCAGACTTCAGGAGCTCTCAGATACGCAGTATTTT. The encoded protein is CASRLQELSDTQYF.

The table lists this clonotype with many counts. The V gene is TRBV7-9, the J gene TRBJ1-1; D perhaps matches TRBD1 (6 bases). Deletions cut 5 bases from V and 2 bases from J, with 21 bases between. CDR1 and CDR2 from the germline V gene are SEHNR and FQNEAQ (reference sequence). The CDR3 totals 17 residues. CDR3 in amino acids: CASSHNRARGKNTEAFF. In nucleotides, the CDR3 is TGTGCCAGCAGCCACAACAGGGCGAGAGGTAAAAACACTGAAGCTTTCTTT.

This clonotype is medium-sized within its sample. This chain connects TRBV6-5 to TRBJ2-1, with TRBD2 matching 8 bases. After removal of 6 bases from V and 4 bases from J, the junction contained 8 bases not matched to a gene. This CDR3 is built from 15 residues. Looked up from germline, CDR1 is MNHEY and CDR2 is SVGAGI. CDR3 region: CASREGLGQYNEQFF. CDR3 in DNA: TGTGCCAGCAGAGAGGGACTAGGGCAATACAATGAGCAGTTCTTC.

This clonotype was detected ten times or more. This rearrangement joins TRBV20-1 to TRBJ2-7; D is perhaps TRBD1 or TRBD2 (5 bases each). CDR1 is DFQATT and CDR2 is SNEGSKA in the germline V gene (reference sequence). V was clipped by 1 base and J by 1 base, with 14 bases between them. The CDR3 loop spans 15 amino acids. Here the CDR3 DNA reads TGCAGTGCTAGAGTGAGACGGGACCTGTCCTACGAGCAGTACTTC. This translates into CSARVRRDLSYEQYF.

This clonotype showed up many times. J is TRBJ2-2 and V is TRBV6-2 or TRBV6-3; D is unresolved. V was trimmed by 6 bases and J by 5 bases, leaving 25 bases between them. The CDR3 extends over 18 amino acids. Germline CDR1 MNHEY, CDR2 SVGEGT. CDR3 bases: TGTGCCAGCAGCGCGGTACTCGGGTCTCCAAGGAGTACCGGGGAGCTGTTTTTT. It specifies CASSAVLGSPRSTGELFF.

This clonotype was seen more than once but under ten times. The J gene is TRBJ1-1, the V gene TRBV15; 11 positions match TRBD1. The J segment lost 5 bases and the V segment lost 6 bases, leaving 8 bases of the junction unmatched. CDR1 is LNHNV, CDR2 YYDKDF, per germline (reference sequence). This CDR3 region has 15 residues. This CDR3 reads CATSSGTGGRTEAFF. CDR3 sequence (DNA): TGTGCCACCAGTTCCGGGACAGGGGGGCGGACTGAAGCTTTCTTT.

The chain has TRBV6-5 and TRBJ1-4; no clear D gene. Germline V lookup: CDR1 MNHEY, CDR2 SVGAGI. V lost 7 bases, J lost 6 bases, and 15 bases lay in between. The CDR3 totals 14 residues. The CDR3 coding sequence is TGTGCCAGCAAAGAGCGGGTCGGGCATGAAAAACTGTTTTTT. Its translation is CASKERVGHEKLFF.

This clonotype showed up many times. The chain carries TRBV6-6 and TRBJ2-7; 16 bases fit TRBD2. The CDR3 spans 17 residues. V was pared by 5 bases and J by 2 bases, with 6 bases of the junction left unmatched. CDR1 and CDR2 from the germline V gene are MNHNY and SVGAGI (reference sequence). The CDR3 here is CASSNVGTSGRAYEQYF. Here the CDR3 DNA reads TGTGCCAGCAGTAACGTTGGGACTAGCGGGAGGGCCTACGAGCAGTACTTC.

This clonotype was counted only a few times. The chain employs TRBV19 and TRBJ2-3, with unresolved D. CDR3 size: 14 residues. V was pared by 3 bases and J by 1 base, with 8 bases between. Germline V gene data show CDR1 as LNHDA and CDR2 as SQIVND (reference sequence). The CDR3 nucleotides are TGTGCCAGTAGTATCGGTGGGGGCACAGATACGCAGTATTTT. Translated: CASSIGGGTDTQYF. The full variable domain, rest sourced from reference TRBV19 and TRBJ2-3, is DGGITQSPKYLFRKEGQNVTLSCEQNLNHDAMYWYRQDPGQGLRLIYYSQIVNDFQKGDIAEGYSVSREKKESFPLTVTSAQKNPTAFYLCASSIGGGTDTQYFGPGTRLTVL.

This clonotype was counted many times. This sequence joins TRBV6-5 and TRBJ2-4; 8 bases map to TRBD1. The CDR3 runs 19 residues. CDR1 is MNHEY, CDR2 SVGAGI, per germline. Trimming removed 6 bases from V and 7 bases from J; junction bases left unmatched: 23. In DNA, the CDR3 is TGTGCCAGCAGCAATGGATGGGGCGTGCGGACAGGGAGTCGGAACATTCAGTACTTC. It encodes CASSNGWGVRTGSRNIQYF.

This clonotype has at least ten counts. The chain employs TRBV20-1 and TRBJ2-7; TRBD2 is a possible D gene (5 bases). The CDR3 is made up of 13 amino acids. Germline values: CDR1 DFQATT, CDR2 SNEGSKA (reference sequence). With 6 bases removed from V and 2 bases from J, the gap between germline ends came to 14 bases. The CDR3 sequence is CSALPGGPYEQYF. DNA of the CDR3: TGCAGTGCCCTGCCAGGAGGCCCCTACGAGCAGTACTTC.

This sequence joins TRBV7-2 and TRBJ2-1, with 10 nucleotides matching TRBD1. This CDR3 region has 16 residues. The germline V gene has CDR1 SGHTA and CDR2 FQGNSA. V was clipped by 6 bases and J by 2 bases; unmatched bases: 7. CDR3 nucleotide sequence: TGTGCCAGCAGGAATAGACAGGGGGCCACCTACAATGAGCAGTTCTTC. Translated: CASRNRQGATYNEQFF.

There are a few counts of this clonotype. The chain links TRBV12-3 or TRBV12-4 to TRBJ2-7; D not resolved. The CDR3 spans 13 residues. The V and J ends lost 6 bases and 2 bases respectively, with 11 bases between them. CDR3 amino acids: CASSLGRTYEQYF. CDR3 in DNA: TGTGCCAGCAGCCTAGGACGGACCTACGAGCAGTACTTC.

This clonotype was detected only a few times. The chain has TRBV6-2 or TRBV6-3 and TRBJ2-1, with a weak D call TRBD2 (6 bases). The CDR3 length is 16 residues. Germline CDR1 reads MNHEY; CDR2 reads SVGEGT. V lost 5 bases and J 4 bases, leaving 18 bases between the germline ends. The CDR3 sequence: CASSINSGPRYNEQFF. The CDR3 nucleotides are TGTGCCAGCAGTATTAATAGCGGTCCGAGGTACAATGAGCAGTTCTTC.

The chain recombines TRBV20-1 with TRBJ2-2; 10 bases are shared with TRBD2. Germline V CDR1 and CDR2: DFQATT, SNEGSKA (reference sequence). This CDR3 is built from 17 residues. V shed 6 bases and J 4 bases; nucleotides not matched to a gene: 14. The CDR3 DNA reads TGCAGTGCCCACGGGGGAGCGGGGGGGCGCGGCACCGGGGAGCTGTTTTTT. Translated: CSAHGGAGGRGTGELFF.

A remark on this clonotype: It may be a read error: a sequence one base away is much more abundant. The V call is TRBV24-1, the J call TRBJ2-2; D is possibly TRBD1 or TRBD2 (5 bases each). The germline V gene encodes CDR1 KGHDR and CDR2 SFDVKD. The CDR3 runs to 17 residues. Trimming shortened V by 3 bases and J by 4 bases, and 17 bases separated the two germline ends. Written as DNA, the CDR3 is TGTGCCACCAGTGATCCTGGTGGGGGTGTTATCACCGGGGAGCTGTTTTTT. This translates into CATSDPGGGVITGELFF.

This clonotype was found a few times. The genes are TRBV4-2 and TRBJ2-3; the match to TRBD2 covers 10 bases. CDR1 LGHNA and CDR2 YNFKEQ come from the germline V gene. V trimming: 1 base; J trimming: 1 base; junction bases outside the gene matches: 2. CDR3 length: 16 amino acids. DNA for the CDR3: TGTGCCAGCAGCCAAGTAGCGGGGGGCCGCACAGATACGCAGTATTTT. Its protein product is CASSQVAGGRTDTQYF.

This clonotype was counted at least ten times. The chain uses TRBV2 and TRBJ1-6; D not resolved. Per germline, CDR1 SNHLY and CDR2 FYNNEI. V lost 1 base to trimming and J lost 14 bases, with 9 bases between them. The CDR3 consists of 12 residues. The CDR3 DNA sequence: TGTGCCAGCAGTGAAGTGTCGTCGGCCCTCCACTTT. It codes for CASSEVSSALHF. The full variable domain, completed using reference TRBV2 and TRBJ1-6, is EPEVTQTPSHQVTQMGQEVILRCVPISNHLYFYWYRQILGQKVEFLVSFYNNEISEKSEIFDDQFSVERPDGSNFTLKIRSTKLEDSAMYFCASSEVSSALHFGNGTRLTVT.

The sample holds many counts of this clonotype. J is TRBJ1-1 and V is TRBV25-1, with 7 bases lining up with TRBD1. V lost 1 base and J lost 8; bases outside the gene matches: 10. CDR1 and CDR2 (germline): MGHDK, SYGVNS. The CDR3 sequence is 15 residues long. The CDR3 DNA reads as TGTGCCAGCAGTGAATCAGGACAGGCGAGAGGCGAAGCTTTCTTT. Amino acid sequence: CASSESGQARGEAFF.

Note on this clonotype: A junction boundary mismatches the germline segment, possibly from a read error. V and J are TRBV29-1 and TRBJ1-2; TRBD1 might be the D (6 bases). The CDR3 length is 12 residues. Per germline, CDR1 SQVTM and CDR2 ANQGSEA. CDR3 bases: TGCAGCGTTTGGGGGGCAGGCTATGGCGACACCTTC. Its translation: CSVWGAGYGDTF.

This clonotype was counted many times. The V and J genes are TRBV7-8 and TRBJ2-2; 9 bases agree with TRBD2. The CDR3 is 17 amino acids. From germline, CDR1 is SGHVS and CDR2 FQNEAQ. The junction had 11 bases not matched to a gene; V was cut back by 3 bases and J by 6 bases. CDR3 sequence: CASSLGDLAGVSGELFF. As DNA, the CDR3 is TGTGCCAGCAGCTTGGGTGATTTAGCGGGAGTTTCCGGGGAGCTGTTTTTT.

As to this clonotype: This may come from a read error, since a much larger clone is one base off. The V and J genes are TRBV29-1 and TRBJ2-3; D possibly matches TRBD1 or TRBD2 (6 bases each). Germline lookup yields CDR1 SQVTM and CDR2 ANQGSEA. The CDR3 spans 13 residues. V was pared by 2 bases and J by 5 bases, with 11 bases between. The CDR3 region is CSVERGRRDTQYF. In nucleotides, the CDR3 is TGCAGCGTTGAACGGGGGCGCAGAGATACGCAGTATTTT.

The chain combines TRBV10-3 with TRBJ2-1; TRBD2 aligns across 8 bases. The CDR3 sequence is 14 residues long. In germline, CDR1 is ENHRY, CDR2 SYGVKD. V lost 6 bases and J lost 3; bases outside the gene matches: 4. In nucleotides, the CDR3 is TGTGCCATCAGCTCGGGACTAGGCTACAATGAGCAGTTCTTC. As protein: CAISSGLGYNEQFF.

This clonotype is medium-sized. The gene calls are TRBV20-1 and TRBJ2-1; 10 bases are a match to TRBD2. Germline CDR1 DFQATT, CDR2 SNEGSKA (reference sequence). The trim removed 6 bases at V and 6 bases at J, leaving 11 bases unmatched. This CDR3 comprises 15 residues. CDR3: CSAGLSGRASNEQFF. In DNA form, the CDR3 reads TGCAGTGCGGGACTAAGCGGGAGGGCATCCAATGAGCAGTTCTTC.

This clonotype was observed many times. This chain links TRBV4-3 with TRBJ2-7, with TRBD1 matching over 10 bases. CDR1 and CDR2 from the germline V gene are LGHNA and YSLEER. This CDR3 has 17 amino acids. Trimming took 1 base from V and 6 from J; bases not matched to a gene: 12. The CDR3 region is CASSQGVDRGLVFEQYF. CDR3 DNA sequence: TGCGCCAGCAGCCAAGGGGTTGACAGGGGGCTGGTGTTCGAGCAGTACTTC.